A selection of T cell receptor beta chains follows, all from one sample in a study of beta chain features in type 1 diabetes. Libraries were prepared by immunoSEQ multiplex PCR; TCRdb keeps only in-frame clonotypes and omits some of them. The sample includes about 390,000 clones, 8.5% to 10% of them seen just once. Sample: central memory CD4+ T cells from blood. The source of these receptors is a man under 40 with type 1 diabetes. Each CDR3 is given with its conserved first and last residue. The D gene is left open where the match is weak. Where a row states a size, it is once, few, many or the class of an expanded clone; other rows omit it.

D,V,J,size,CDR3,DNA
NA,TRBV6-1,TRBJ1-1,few,CASSEQPGYTEAFF,TGTGCCAGCAGTGAACAGCCTGGGTACACTGAAGCTTTCTTT
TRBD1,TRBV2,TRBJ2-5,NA,CASSQQGAETQYF,TGTGCCAGCAGTCAGCAGGGGGCAGAGACCCAGTACTTC
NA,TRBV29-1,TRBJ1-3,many,CSVRVSGNTIYF,TGCAGCGTTAGGGTTTCTGGAAACACCATATATTTT
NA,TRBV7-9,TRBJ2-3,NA,CASSLAQIDTQYF,TGTGCCAGCAGCTTAGCGCAAATAGATACGCAGTATTTT
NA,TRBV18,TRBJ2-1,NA,CASSPLDWNEQFF,TGTGCCAGCTCACCTCTCGATTGGAATGAGCAGTTCTTC
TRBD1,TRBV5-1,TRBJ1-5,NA,CASSAETGGAEPQHF,TGCGCCAGCAGCGCAGAGACAGGGGGCGCAGAGCCCCAGCATTTT
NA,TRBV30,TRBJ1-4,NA,CAWGTWSGATNEKLFF,TGTGCCTGGGGGACGTGGTCCGGAGCAACTAATGAAAAACTGTTTTTT
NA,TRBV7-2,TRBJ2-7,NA,CASSSEGASYREQYF,TGTGCCAGCAGCTCCGAGGGTGCCTCCTACCGCGAGCAGTACTTC
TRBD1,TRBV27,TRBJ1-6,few,CASTLTGGDSPLHF,TGTGCCAGCACCTTGACAGGGGGCGATTCACCCCTCCACTTT
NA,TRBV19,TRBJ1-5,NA,CASRVMQGGQPQHF,TGTGCCAGTAGGGTGATGCAGGGCGGTCAGCCCCAGCATTTT
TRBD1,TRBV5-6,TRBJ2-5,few,CASSFGTEETQYF,TGTGCCAGCAGCTTCGGGACAGAAGAGACCCAGTACTTC
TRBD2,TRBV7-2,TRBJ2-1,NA,CASRFKAGEEGFF,TGTGCCAGCAGATTTAAGGCGGGAGAAGAAGGGTTCTTC
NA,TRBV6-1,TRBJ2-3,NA,CASSDGGLAATDTQYF,TGTGCCAGCAGTGATGGGGGACTGGCCGCCACAGATACGCAGTATTTT
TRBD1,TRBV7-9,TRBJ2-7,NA,CASSATGGFYEQYF,TGTGCCAGCAGCGCGACAGGGGGCTTCTACGAGCAGTACTTC
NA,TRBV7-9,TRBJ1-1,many,CASSWGRSLNTEAFF,TGTGCCAGCAGCTGGGGGCGGAGTCTGAACACTGAAGCTTTCTTT
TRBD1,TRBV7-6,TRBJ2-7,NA,CASSRQGASYEQYF,TGTGCCAGCAGTAGACAGGGAGCCTCCTACGAGCAGTACTTC
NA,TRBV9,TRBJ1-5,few,CASSVGQFNQPQHF,TGTGCCAGCAGCGTAGGACAGTTCAATCAGCCCCAGCATTTT
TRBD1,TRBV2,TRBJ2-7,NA,CASGGTGAYEQYF,TGTGCCAGCGGAGGGACAGGGGCCTACGAGCAGTACTTC
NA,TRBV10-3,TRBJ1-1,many,CAISENESVGAFF,TGTGCCATCAGTGAAAATGAATCCGTGGGAGCTTTCTTT
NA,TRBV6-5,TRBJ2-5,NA,CASRGPSRETQYF,TGTGCCAGCAGGGGGCCGTCCCGGGAGACCCAGTACTTC
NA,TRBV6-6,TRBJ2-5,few,CASGLPGGTFETQYF,TGTGCCAGCGGTCTCCCTGGGGGGACATTCGAGACCCAGTACTTC
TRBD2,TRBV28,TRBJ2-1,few,CARKFLSGGPDNEQFF,TGTGCCAGGAAGTTTCTTAGCGGGGGACCGGATAATGAGCAGTTCTTC
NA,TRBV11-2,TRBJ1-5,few,CASSLEVGPQHF,TGTGCCAGCAGCTTAGAGGTAGGGCCCCAGCATTTT
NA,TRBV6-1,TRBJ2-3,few,CASSTRDSHTQYF,TGTGCCAGCAGTACTCGGGACTCTCATACGCAGTATTTT
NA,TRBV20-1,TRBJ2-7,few,CSVRGNYEQYF,TGCAGTGTAAGAGGGAACTACGAGCAGTACTTC
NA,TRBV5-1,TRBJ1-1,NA,CASSLGVSVVSAFF,TGCGCCAGCAGCTTGGGGGTATCGGTGGTTTCAGCTTTCTTT
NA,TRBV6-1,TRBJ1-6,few,CASSEVMTLPLHF,TGTGCCAGCAGTGAAGTCATGACCTTACCCCTCCACTTT
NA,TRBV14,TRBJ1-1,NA,CASSGSGTEAFF,TGTGCCAGCAGCGGTTCAGGCACTGAAGCTTTCTTT
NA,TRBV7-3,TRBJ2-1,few,CASSLAGLKNEQFF,TGTGCCAGCAGCTTAGCAGGACTGAAAAATGAGCAGTTCTTC
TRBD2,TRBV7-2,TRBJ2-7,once,CASSKLAVSSYEQYF,TGTGCCAGCAGCAAACTAGCGGTAAGCTCCTACGAGCAGTACTTC
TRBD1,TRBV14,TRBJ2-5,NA,CASSQLGTGQYQETQYF,TGTGCCAGCAGCCAATTGGGGACAGGGCAGTACCAAGAGACCCAGTACTTC
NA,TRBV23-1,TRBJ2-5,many,CARGPFQETQYF,TGCGCCAGAGGACCATTCCAAGAGACCCAGTACTTC
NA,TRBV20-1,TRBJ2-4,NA,CSGQRQNIQYF,TGCAGTGGCCAGCGACAAAACATTCAGTACTTC
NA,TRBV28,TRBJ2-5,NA,CASSLPPRETQYF,TGTGCCAGCAGTTTACCCCCTAGGGAGACCCAGTACTTC
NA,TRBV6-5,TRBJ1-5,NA,CASSLWGSNQPQHF,TGTGCCAGCAGCCTCTGGGGTAGCAATCAGCCCCAGCATTTT
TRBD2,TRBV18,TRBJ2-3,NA,CASSPPLGLADTDTQYF,TGTGCCAGCTCACCACCGTTGGGCCTAGCGGACACAGATACGCAGTATTTT
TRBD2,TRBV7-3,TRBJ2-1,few,CASSPLAGAYNEQFF,TGTGCCAGCAGCCCCCTAGCGGGAGCTTACAATGAGCAGTTCTTC